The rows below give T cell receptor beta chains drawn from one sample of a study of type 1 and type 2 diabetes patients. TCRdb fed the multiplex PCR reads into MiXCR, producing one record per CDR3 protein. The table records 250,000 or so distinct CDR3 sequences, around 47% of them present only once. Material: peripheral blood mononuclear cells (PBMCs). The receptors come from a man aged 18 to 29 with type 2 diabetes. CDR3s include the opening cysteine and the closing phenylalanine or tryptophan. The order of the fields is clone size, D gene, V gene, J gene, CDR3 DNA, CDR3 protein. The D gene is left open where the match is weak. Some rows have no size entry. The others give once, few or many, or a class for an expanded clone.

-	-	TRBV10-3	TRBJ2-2	TGTGCCATCAGTGGGCCGGTAACCGGGGAGCTGTTTTTT	CAISGPVTGELFF
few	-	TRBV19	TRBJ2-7	TGTGCCAGTAGTATAGGGGTCGTCTACGAGCAGTACTTC	CASSIGVVYEQYF
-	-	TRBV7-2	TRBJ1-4	TGTGCCAGCAGCTCGTTGAATGAAAAACTGTTTTTT	CASSSLNEKLFF
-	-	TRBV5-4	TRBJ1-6	TGTGCCAGCAGCTTCCGGGCCCATAATTCACCCCTCCACTTT	CASSFRAHNSPLHF
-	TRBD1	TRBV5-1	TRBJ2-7	TGCGCCAGCAGCTACAGGGGGCGCGATTGGTTCTACGAGCAGTACTTC	CASSYRGRDWFYEQYF
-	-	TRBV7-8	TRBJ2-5	TGTGCCAGCAGTGAACAGGCGGGAAACCAAGAGACCCAGTACTTC	CASSEQAGNQETQYF
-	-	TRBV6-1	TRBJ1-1	TGTGCCAGCAGTGAAGTTCGGGAATGGGGCAACACTGAAGCTTTCTTT	CASSEVREWGNTEAFF
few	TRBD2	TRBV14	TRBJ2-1	TGTGCCAGCAGTTTCGGGACTAGCGGGAGCTCCTACAATGAGCAGTTCTTC	CASSFGTSGSSYNEQFF
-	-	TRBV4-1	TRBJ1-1	TGCGCCAGCAGCCAAGACCTAAAGGCGAGGAGGGGCACTGAAGCTTTCTTT	CASSQDLKARRGTEAFF
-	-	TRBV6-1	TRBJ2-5	TGTGCCAGCAGTGGGTGGGGTGGGAGTATAGGGGAGACCCAGTACTTC	CASSGWGGSIGETQYF
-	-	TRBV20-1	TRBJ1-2	TGCAGTGCTAGAGTGGGAGACTACACCTTC	CSARVGDYTF
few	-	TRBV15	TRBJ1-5	TGTGCCACCAGCAGAGCCCGATATAGCAATCAGCCCCAGCATTTT	CATSRARYSNQPQHF
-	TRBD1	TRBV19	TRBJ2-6	TGTGCCAGTAGTATTGGGGACAGCGTTATGAGCTCTGGGGCCAACGTCCTGACTTTC	CASSIGDSVMSSGANVLTF
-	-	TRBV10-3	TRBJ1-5	TGTGCCATCAGTGAGTCGGGGGACTCCCGAGCGACCCAGCATTTT	CAISESGDSRATQHF
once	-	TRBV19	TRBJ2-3	TGTGCCAGTAGTGAACCCGGCGATACGCAGTATTTT	CASSEPGDTQYF
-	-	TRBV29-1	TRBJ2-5	TGCAGCGTTGAAGATAGGAGCTCTCGTGGGGAGACCCAGTACTTC	CSVEDRSSRGETQYF
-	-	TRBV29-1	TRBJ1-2	TGCAGCGTTGTGGGGGACGGCTACACCTTC	CSVVGDGYTF
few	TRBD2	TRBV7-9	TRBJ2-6	TGTGCCAGCAGCTTTAACGGGAGGGCCTCTGGGGCCAACGTCCTGACTTTC	CASSFNGRASGANVLTF
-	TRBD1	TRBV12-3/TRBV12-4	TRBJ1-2	TGTGCCAGCAGCGATAACAGGGGGAGGTATGGCTACACCTTC	CASSDNRGRYGYTF
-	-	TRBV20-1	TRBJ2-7	TGCAGTGCTAGAGATCTCTTGGATCTCTACGAGCAGTACTTC	CSARDLLDLYEQYF
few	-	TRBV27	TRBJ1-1	TGTGCCAGCAAAGGGGATATTGAAGCTTTCTTT	CASKGDIEAFF
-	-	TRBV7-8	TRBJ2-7	TGTGCCAGCAGTCGCAACCGGGACACTTACCCCTACGAGCAGTACTTC	CASSRNRDTYPYEQYF
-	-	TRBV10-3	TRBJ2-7	TGTGCCAGCGGGGGGGCGGGACAGGGGTCTTACGAGCAGTACTTC	CASGGAGQGSYEQYF
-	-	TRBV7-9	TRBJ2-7	TGTGCCAGCAGCCGCCGCCTTGGGGGACAAACGACCTACGAGCAGTACTTC	CASSRRLGGQTTYEQYF
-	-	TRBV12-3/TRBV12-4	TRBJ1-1	TGTGCCAGCACTTTCATGGACACTGAAGCTTTCTTT	CASTFMDTEAFF
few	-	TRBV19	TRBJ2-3	TGTGCCAGTACGGCCCAGGCAGCCATAACAGATACGCAGTATTTT	CASTAQAAITDTQYF
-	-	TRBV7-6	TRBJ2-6	TGTGCCAGCAGCCAAGTGGCCAGGGCGGATCTTGGGGCCAACGTCCTGACTTTC	CASSQVARADLGANVLTF
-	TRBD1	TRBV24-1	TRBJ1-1	TGTGCCACAGCACCTGGGACAGGGTCAGGGACTGAAGCTTTCTTT	CATAPGTGSGTEAFF
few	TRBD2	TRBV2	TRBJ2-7	TGTGCCAGCAGTTCGAATGGACTAGCGGTCGAGCAGTACTTC	CASSSNGLAVEQYF
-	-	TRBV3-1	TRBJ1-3	TGTGCCAGCACTCGGACCCACTCTGGAAACACCATATATTTT	CASTRTHSGNTIYF
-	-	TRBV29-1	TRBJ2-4	TGCAGCGTTGAGGGGGCCTGGGGAAACATTCAGTACTTC	CSVEGAWGNIQYF
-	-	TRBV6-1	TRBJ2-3	TGTGCCAGCAGTGTAAGGGCCGACACAGATACGCAGTATTTT	CASSVRADTDTQYF
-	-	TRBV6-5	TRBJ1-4	TGTGCCAGCAGTTACTACAGAACTAATGAAAAACTGTTTTTT	CASSYYRTNEKLFF
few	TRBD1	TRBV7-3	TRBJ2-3	TGTGCCAGCAGCCCAACAGGGGGGAGCACAGATACGCAGTATTTT	CASSPTGGSTDTQYF
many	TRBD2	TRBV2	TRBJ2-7	TGTGCCAGCAGCGAAAATCAGCGGGGAACCTACGAGCAGTACTTC	CASSENQRGTYEQYF
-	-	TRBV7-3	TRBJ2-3	TGTGCCAGCAAAGACTCAGGTGCCGATACGCAGTATTTT	CASKDSGADTQYF
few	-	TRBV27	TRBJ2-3	TGTGCCAGCAGTTTATCCCCAATCGTGATAGTCACTAGCACAGATACGCAGTATTTT	CASSLSPIVIVTSTDTQYF
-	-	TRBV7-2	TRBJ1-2	TGTGCCAGCAGCCCTCGGGCCCGTGGCTACACCTTC	CASSPRARGYTF
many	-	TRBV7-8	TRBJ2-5	TGTGCCAGCGGGGGCGCCGGACTCAGGATGTTGACCCAGTACTTC	CASGGAGLRMLTQYF
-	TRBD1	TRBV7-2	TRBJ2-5	TGTGCCAGCAGCTTCCGACAGGGGGCCCAGTACTTC	CASSFRQGAQYF
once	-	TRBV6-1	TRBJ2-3	TGTGCCAGCAGTGAAAACTGGGATACGCAGTATTTT	CASSENWDTQYF
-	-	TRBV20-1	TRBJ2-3	TGCAGTGCTACCTCTGGGCTAAATCCCCTCACAGATACGCAGTATTTT	CSATSGLNPLTDTQYF
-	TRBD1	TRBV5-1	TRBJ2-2	TGCGCCAGCAGCCCCGGGACAGGGTACACCGGGGAGCTGTTTTTT	CASSPGTGYTGELFF
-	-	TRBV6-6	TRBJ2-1	TGTGCCAGCAGTTTGGGGACCCCTTACAATGAGCAGTTCTTC	CASSLGTPYNEQFF
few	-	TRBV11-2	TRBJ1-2	TGTGCCAGCAGCCCAGATCGGGGGAGTAACTATGGCTACACCTTC	CASSPDRGSNYGYTF
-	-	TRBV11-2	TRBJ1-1	TGTGCCAGCAGCTTGGGGGAAGGCTACACTGAAGCTTTCTTT	CASSLGEGYTEAFF
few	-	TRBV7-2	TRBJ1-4	TGTGCCAGCAGCTTGGGGGGGGGCGCGCTCGGAAAACTGTTTTTT	CASSLGGGALGKLFF
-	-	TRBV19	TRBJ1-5	TGTGCCAGTAGTGTCCGGGACGATCAGCCCCAGCATTTT	CASSVRDDQPQHF
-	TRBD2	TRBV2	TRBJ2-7	TGTGCCAGCACACCGACCTACAACAGACTAGCGCCTTCCTACGAGCAGTACTTC	CASTPTYNRLAPSYEQYF
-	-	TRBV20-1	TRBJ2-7	TGCAGTGCTAGGTACATGCTAGCGTACGAGCAGTACTTC	CSARYMLAYEQYF
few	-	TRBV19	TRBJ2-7	TGTGCCAGTAGTATGACGGACCTGGCCGGGCAGTACTTC	CASSMTDLAGQYF
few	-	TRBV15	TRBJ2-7	TGTGCCACCAGCAGAGTTGGAGACTACGAGCAGTACTTC	CATSRVGDYEQYF
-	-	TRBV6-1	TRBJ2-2	TGTGCCAGCAGTGAATATGGCGGGGACACCGGGGAGCTGTTTTTT	CASSEYGGDTGELFF
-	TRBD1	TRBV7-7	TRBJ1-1	TGTGCTAGCAGCGCCTGGGACAGGGCGAACACTGAAGCTTTCTTT	CASSAWDRANTEAFF
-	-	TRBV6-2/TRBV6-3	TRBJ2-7	TGTGCCGCCGGACACTCCTACGAGCAGTACTTC	CAAGHSYEQYF
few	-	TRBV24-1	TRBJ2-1	TGTGCCACCAGTGATTACGGGATGGGAAGCTCCTACAATGAGCAGTTCTTC	CATSDYGMGSSYNEQFF
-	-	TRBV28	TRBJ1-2	TGTGCCAGCAGGATACGAAACTATGGCTACACCTTC	CASRIRNYGYTF
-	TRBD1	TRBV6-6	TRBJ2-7	TGTGCCAGCCTTTACCCGGGACAGCCCCCCTACGAGCAGTACTTC	CASLYPGQPPYEQYF
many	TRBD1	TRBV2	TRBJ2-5	TGTGCCAGCAGGAAGGGACAGCAAGAGACCCAGTACTTC	CASRKGQQETQYF
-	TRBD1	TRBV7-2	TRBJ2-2	TGTGCCAGCAGCCCCTCCGGGACAGAGAACACCGGGGAGCTGTTTTTT	CASSPSGTENTGELFF